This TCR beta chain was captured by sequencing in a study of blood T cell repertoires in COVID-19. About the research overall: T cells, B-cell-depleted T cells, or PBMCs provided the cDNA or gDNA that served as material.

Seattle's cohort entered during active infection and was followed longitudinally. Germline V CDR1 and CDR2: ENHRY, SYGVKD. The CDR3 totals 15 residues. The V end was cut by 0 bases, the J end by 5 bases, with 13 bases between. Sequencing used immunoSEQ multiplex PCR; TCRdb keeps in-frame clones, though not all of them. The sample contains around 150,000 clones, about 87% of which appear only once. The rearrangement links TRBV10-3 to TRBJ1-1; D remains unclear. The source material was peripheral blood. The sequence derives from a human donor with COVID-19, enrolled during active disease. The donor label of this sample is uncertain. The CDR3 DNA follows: TGTGCCATCAGTGAGTCTAAGGAGGGATTGACTGAAGCTTTCTTT. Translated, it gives CAISESKEGLTEAFF.